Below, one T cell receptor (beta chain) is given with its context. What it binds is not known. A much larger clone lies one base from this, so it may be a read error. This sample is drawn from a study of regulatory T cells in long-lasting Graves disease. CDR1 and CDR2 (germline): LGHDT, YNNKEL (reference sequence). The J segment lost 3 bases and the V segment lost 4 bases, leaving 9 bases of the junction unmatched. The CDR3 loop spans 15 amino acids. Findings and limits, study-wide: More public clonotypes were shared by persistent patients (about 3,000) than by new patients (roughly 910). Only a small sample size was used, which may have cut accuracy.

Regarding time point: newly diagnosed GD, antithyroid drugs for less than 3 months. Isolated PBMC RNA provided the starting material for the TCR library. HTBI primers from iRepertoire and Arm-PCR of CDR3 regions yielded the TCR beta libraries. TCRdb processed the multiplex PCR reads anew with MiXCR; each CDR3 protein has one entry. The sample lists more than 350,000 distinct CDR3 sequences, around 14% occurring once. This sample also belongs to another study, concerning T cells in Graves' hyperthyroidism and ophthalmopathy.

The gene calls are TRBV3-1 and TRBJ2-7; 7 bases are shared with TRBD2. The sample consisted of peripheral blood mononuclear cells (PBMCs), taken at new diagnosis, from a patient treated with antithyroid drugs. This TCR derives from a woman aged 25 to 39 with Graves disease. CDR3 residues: CASSRTLAPIYEQYF. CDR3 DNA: TGTGCCAGCAGCCGCACACTAGCGCCAATCTACGAGCAGTACTTC.